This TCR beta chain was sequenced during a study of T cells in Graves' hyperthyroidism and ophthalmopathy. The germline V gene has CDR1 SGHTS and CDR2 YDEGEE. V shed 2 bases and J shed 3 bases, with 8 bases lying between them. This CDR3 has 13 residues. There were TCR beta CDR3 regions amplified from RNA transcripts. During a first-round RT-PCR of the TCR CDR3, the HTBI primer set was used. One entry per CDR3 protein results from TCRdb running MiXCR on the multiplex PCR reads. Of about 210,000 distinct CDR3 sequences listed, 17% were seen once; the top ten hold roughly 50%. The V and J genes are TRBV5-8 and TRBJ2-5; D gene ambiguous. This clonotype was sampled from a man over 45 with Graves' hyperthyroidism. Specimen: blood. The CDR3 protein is CASSFAVEETQYF. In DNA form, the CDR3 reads TGTGCCAGCAGCTTCGCGGTAGAAGAGACCCAGTACTTC. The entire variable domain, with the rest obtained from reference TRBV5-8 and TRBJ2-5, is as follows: EAGVTQSPTHLIKTRGQQATLRCSPISGHTSVYWYQQALGLGLQFLLWYDEGEERNRGNFPPRFSGRQFPNYSSELNVNALELEDSALYLCASSFAVEETQYFGPGTRLLVL.